Listed here are 3 T cell receptor beta chains from one sample, sequenced in a study of regulatory T cells in long-lasting Graves disease. The sample's time point: persistent/refractory GD, antithyroid drugs over 5 years with positive TRAb. PBMC RNA was the source of the TCR library. In building TCR beta libraries, iRepertoire HTBI primers were used together with Arm-PCR of CDR3 regions. TCRdb re-analysed the multiplex PCR reads in MiXCR, keeping a single row per CDR3 protein. The sample carries hundreds of thousands of distinct CDR3 sequences, around 20% recorded once. The source material was peripheral blood mononuclear cells (PBMCs), sampled when the disease was refractory, from a patient treated with antithyroid drugs. These receptors were taken from a female donor with Graves disease.

About this clonotype itself: A far larger clone differs by one base, so this is likely a read error. This CDR3 fails to terminate in the conserved phenylalanine or tryptophan, so it likely reflects a read error. The chain joins TRBV6-9 to TRBJ2-7, with TRBD2 matching over 13 bases. J gave up 0 bases and V 4 bases, and 9 bases lay outside the gene matches. This CDR3 region has 18 residues. Germline values: CDR1 MNHGY, CDR2 SVAAGI. The CDR3 sequence: CASSSTGTSGASSYEQYS. The CDR3 DNA sequence: TGTGCCAGCAGTTCGACCGGGACTAGCGGGGCGAGCTCCTACGAGCAGTACTCC.

This clonotype was detected only a few times. The chain uses TRBV5-1 and TRBJ2-5, with TRBD1 matching 8 bases. The CDR3 spans 15 residues. Unmatched junction bases numbered 4, after V lost 2 bases and J lost 1 base. Germline values: CDR1 SGHRS, CDR2 YFSETQ. The CDR3 DNA sequence: TGCGCCAGCAGCTTCGCCAGGGGGCGCCAAGAGACCCAGTACTTC. Its translation: CASSFARGRQETQYF.

This clonotype has only a few counts. The chain combines TRBV7-2 with TRBJ2-7; the match to TRBD1 covers 7 bases. Germline lookup yields CDR1 SGHTA and CDR2 FQGNSA. V was pared by 2 bases and J by 6 bases, with 10 bases of the junction left unmatched. The CDR3 spans 15 residues. CDR3 loop: CASSLQGGALSEQYF. For the CDR3, the DNA is TGTGCCAGCAGCTTACAAGGGGGCGCGCTGTCCGAGCAGTACTTC.